This T cell receptor (beta chain) is from a study of early T cells in non-severe SARS-CoV-2 infection. Study-wide background: The authors sequenced bulk RNA from unsorted whole blood, leaving chains unpaired.

The V gene's germline CDR1 is MNHEY and CDR2 SVGAGI. The V end lost 0 bases, the J end lost 4 bases, and 12 bases lay between the germline ends. The CDR3 has 15 amino acids. Individual cDNA molecules each received unique molecular identifiers attached to them. Each CDR3 protein is one row after TCRdb ran MiXCR on the 5' RACE reads. The repertoire holds 90,000 to 120,000 distinct CDR3 sequences, with around 10% as singletons. This clonotype was detected ten times or more. This chain connects TRBV6-5 to TRBJ1-2; D is perhaps TRBD1 (5 bases). The clonotype comes from an adult who was a healthcare worker with PCR-confirmed SARS-CoV-2 infection or an uninfected control (not recorded which). Sequenced: whole blood. The CDR3 DNA follows: TGTGCCAGCAGTTACTCGGGGGGTCAGTCCTATGGCTACACCTTC. Protein sequence: CASSYSGGQSYGYTF.